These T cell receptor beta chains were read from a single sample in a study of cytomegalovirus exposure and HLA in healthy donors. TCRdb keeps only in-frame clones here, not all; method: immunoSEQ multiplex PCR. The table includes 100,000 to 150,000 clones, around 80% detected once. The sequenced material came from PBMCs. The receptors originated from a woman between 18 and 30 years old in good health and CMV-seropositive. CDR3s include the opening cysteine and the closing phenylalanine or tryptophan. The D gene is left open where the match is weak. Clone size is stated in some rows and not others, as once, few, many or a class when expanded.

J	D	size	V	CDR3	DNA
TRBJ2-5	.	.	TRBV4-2	CASSQDPGTGEETQYF	TGTGCCAGCAGCCAAGATCCGGGGACGGGAGAAGAGACCCAGTACTTC
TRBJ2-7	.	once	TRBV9	CASSPTGWYEQYF	TGTGCCAGCAGCCCAACAGGGTGGTACGAGCAGTACTTC
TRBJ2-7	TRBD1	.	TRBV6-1	CATQDRAINSYEQYF	TGTGCCACCCAGGACAGGGCGATTAACTCCTACGAGCAGTACTTC
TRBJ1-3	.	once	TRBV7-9	CSSSYRTVSSGNTIYF	TGTTCCAGCAGCTATAGGACAGTTTCTTCTGGAAACACCATATATTTT
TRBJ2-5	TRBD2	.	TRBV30	CAWTTGGQETQYF	TGTGCCTGGACGACGGGGGGGCAAGAGACCCAGTACTTC
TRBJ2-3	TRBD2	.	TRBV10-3	CAISLAESTDTQYF	TGTGCCATCAGTCTAGCGGAGTCCACAGATACGCAGTATTTT
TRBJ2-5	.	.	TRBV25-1	CASQSQGETQYF	TGTGCCAGCCAAAGCCAGGGGGAGACCCAGTACTTC
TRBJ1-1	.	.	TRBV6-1	CASLFRGGNTEAFF	TGTGCCAGCCTCTTTAGGGGAGGGAACACTGAAGCTTTCTTT
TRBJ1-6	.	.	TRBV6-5	CASSEVSGSPLHF	TGTGCCAGCAGCGAGGTTTCGGGGTCACCCCTCCACTTT
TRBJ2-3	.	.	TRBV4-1	CASEEIPSTDTQYF	TGCGCCAGCGAGGAGATCCCTAGCACAGATACGCAGTATTTT
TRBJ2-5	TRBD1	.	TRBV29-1	CSVEGQGQETQYF	TGCAGCGTAGAAGGACAGGGTCAAGAGACCCAGTACTTC
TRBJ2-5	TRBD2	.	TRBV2	CASSAGLAGFGTQYF	TGTGCCAGCAGCGCAGGACTAGCGGGGTTCGGGACCCAGTACTTC
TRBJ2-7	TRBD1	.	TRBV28	CASSSYDPGQGKYEQYF	TGTGCCAGCAGTAGTTACGATCCGGGACAGGGAAAGTACGAGCAGTACTTC
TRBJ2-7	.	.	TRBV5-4	CASSSAGSVGSYEQYF	TGTGCCAGCAGCTCGGCCGGGAGTGTCGGGTCCTACGAGCAGTACTTC
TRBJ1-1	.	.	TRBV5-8	CASSLWFGVNTEAFF	TGTGCCAGCAGCTTGTGGTTCGGGGTGAACACTGAAGCTTTCTTT
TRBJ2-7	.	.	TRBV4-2	CASSQDPPPGNEQYF	TGTGCCAGCAGCCAAGATCCCCCCCCGGGAAACGAGCAGTACTTC
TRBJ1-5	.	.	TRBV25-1	CASTPPGSNQPQHF	TGTGCCAGCACCCCGCCGGGTAGCAATCAGCCCCAGCATTTT
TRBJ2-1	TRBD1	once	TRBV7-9	CASSTRGQGGTYNEQFF	TGTGCCAGCAGCACCCGAGGACAGGGGGGAACCTACAATGAGCAGTTCTTC
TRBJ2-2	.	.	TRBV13	CASSLGSGELFF	TGTGCCAGCAGCTTAGGGAGCGGGGAGCTGTTTTTT
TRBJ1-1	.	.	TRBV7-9	CASSSGIWNTEAFF	TGTGCCAGCAGCTCCGGGATCTGGAACACTGAAGCTTTCTTT
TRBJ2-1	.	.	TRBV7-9	CASSLRALEGYNEQFF	TGTGCCAGCAGCTTACGAGCCCTAGAGGGATACAATGAGCAGTTCTTC
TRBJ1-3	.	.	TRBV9	CASSPGQSSGNTIYF	TGTGCCAGCAGCCCCGGACAAAGCTCTGGAAACACCATATATTTT
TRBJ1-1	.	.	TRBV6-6	CASKPGQLEAFF	TGTGCCAGCAAACCCGGACAGCTTGAAGCTTTCTTT
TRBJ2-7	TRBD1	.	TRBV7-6	CASSFGTGSYEQYF	TGTGCCAGCAGCTTCGGGACAGGGTCCTACGAGCAGTACTTC
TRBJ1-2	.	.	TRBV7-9	CASSFADEGYTF	TGTGCCAGCAGCTTTGCGGATGAGGGCTACACCTTC
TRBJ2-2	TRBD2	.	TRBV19	CASSISGGLYTGELFF	TGTGCCAGTAGTATAAGCGGGGGGCTCTACACCGGGGAGCTGTTTTTT
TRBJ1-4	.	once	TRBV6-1	CASSENPSRATEKLFF	TGTGCCAGCAGTGAAAACCCCTCCAGGGCGACTGAAAAACTGTTTTTT
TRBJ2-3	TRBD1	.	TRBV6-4	CASSDSETGDIDTQYF	TGTGCCAGCAGTGACTCGGAGACAGGGGATATAGATACGCAGTATTTT
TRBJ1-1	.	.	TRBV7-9	CSSNRRGEGTEAFF	TGTTCCTCCAATCGGAGGGGAGAGGGCACTGAAGCTTTCTTT
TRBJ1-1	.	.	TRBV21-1	CASSKVDPAGADNTEAFF	TGTGCCAGCAGCAAAGTGGACCCGGCAGGGGCTGACAACACTGAAGCTTTCTTT
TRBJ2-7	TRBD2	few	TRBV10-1	CASSAVREGIEQYF	TGCGCCAGCAGTGCCGTGAGGGAGGGAATCGAGCAGTACTTC
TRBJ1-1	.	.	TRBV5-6	CASSLPGAWAEDTEAFF	TGTGCCAGCAGCTTGCCGGGCGCCTGGGCGGAGGACACTGAAGCTTTCTTT
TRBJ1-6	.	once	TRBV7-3	CASNPTHPSSYNSPLHF	TGTGCCAGCAACCCAACCCATCCGAGCTCCTATAATTCACCCCTCCACTTT
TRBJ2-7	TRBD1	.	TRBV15	CATSRDLGTGVEQYF	TGTGCCACCAGCAGAGATTTAGGGACAGGGGTTGAGCAGTACTTC
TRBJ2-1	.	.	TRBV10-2	CASSESVAIYNEQFF	TGCGCCAGCAGTGAGTCGGTAGCGATCTACAATGAGCAGTTCTTC